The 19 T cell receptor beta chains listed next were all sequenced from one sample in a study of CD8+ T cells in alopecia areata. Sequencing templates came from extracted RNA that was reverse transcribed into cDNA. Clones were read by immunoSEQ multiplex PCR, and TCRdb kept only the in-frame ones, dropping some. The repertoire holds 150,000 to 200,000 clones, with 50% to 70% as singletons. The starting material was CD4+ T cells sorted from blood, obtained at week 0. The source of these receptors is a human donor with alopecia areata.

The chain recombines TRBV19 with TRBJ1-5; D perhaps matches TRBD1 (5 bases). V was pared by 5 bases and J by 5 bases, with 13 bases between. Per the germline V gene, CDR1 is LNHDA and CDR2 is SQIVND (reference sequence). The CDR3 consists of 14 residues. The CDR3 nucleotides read TGTGCCAGTAGTTATACAGGTACCCATCAGCCCCAGCATTTT. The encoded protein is CASSYTGTHQPQHF. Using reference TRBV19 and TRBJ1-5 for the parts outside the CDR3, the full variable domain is DGGITQSPKYLFRKEGQNVTLSCEQNLNHDAMYWYRQDPGQGLRLIYYSQIVNDFQKGDIAEGYSVSREKKESFPLTVTSAQKNPTAFYLCASSYTGTHQPQHFGDGTRLSIL.

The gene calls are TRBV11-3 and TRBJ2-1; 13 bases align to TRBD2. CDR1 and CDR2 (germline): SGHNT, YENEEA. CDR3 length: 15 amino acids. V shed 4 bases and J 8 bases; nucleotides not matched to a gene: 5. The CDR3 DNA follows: TGTGCCAGCAGCTCGAGACTAGCGGGGGGTGATGAGCAGTTCTTC. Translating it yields CASSSRLAGGDEQFF.

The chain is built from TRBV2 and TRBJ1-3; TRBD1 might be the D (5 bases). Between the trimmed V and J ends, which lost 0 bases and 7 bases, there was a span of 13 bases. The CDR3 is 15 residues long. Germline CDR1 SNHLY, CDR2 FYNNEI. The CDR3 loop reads CASSEAQGGSNTIYF. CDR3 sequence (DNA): TGTGCCAGCAGTGAAGCGCAGGGTGGGTCGAACACCATATATTTT.

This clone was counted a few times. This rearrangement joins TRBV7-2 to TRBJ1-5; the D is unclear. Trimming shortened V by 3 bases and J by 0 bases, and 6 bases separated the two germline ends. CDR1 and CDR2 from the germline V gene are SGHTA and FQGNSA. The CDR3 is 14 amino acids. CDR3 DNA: TGTGCCAGCAGCTTCTATCTTAGCAATCAGCCCCAGCATTTT. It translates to CASSFYLSNQPQHF.

Here the CDR3 reads CASSNQQGVGQPQHF. The CDR3 DNA is TGCGCCAGCAGCAATCAACAGGGGGTAGGTCAGCCCCAGCATTTT. This chain joins TRBV4-1 and TRBJ1-5, with 8 bases matching TRBD1. Germline V lookup: CDR1 MGHRA, CDR2 YSYEKL. V lost 5 bases, J lost 6 bases, and 9 bases stayed unmatched. The CDR3 totals 15 residues.

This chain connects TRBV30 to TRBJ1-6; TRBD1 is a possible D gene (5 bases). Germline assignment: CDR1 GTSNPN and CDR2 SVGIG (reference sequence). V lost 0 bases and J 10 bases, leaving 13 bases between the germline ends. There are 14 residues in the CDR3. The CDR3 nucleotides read TGTGCCTGGAGTGTAGGAGGGGAAGGGTCACCCCTCCACTTT. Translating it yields CAWSVGGEGSPLHF.

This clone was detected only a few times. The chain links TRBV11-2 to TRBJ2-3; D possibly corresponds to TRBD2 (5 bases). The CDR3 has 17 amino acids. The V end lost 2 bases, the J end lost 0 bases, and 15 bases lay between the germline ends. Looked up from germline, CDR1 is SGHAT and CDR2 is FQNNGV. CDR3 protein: CASSLYSASTSTDTQYF. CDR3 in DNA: TGTGCCAGCAGCTTATATAGCGCGTCTACTAGCACAGATACGCAGTATTTT.

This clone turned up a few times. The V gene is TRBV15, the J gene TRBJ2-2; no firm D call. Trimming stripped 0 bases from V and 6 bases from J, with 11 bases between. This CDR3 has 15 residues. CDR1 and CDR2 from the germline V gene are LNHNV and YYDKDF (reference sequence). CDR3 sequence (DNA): TGTGCCACCAGCAGAGAGGGGTTAGGCGCCGGGGAGCTGTTTTTT. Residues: CATSREGLGAGELFF.

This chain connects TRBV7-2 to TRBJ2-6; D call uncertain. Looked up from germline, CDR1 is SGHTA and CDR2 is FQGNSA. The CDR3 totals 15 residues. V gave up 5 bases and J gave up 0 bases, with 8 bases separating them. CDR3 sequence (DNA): TGTGCCAGCAGCCCAGAAGTCTCTGGGGCCAACGTCCTGACTTTC. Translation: CASSPEVSGANVLTF. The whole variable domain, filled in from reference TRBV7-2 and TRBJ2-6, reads GAGVSQSPSNKVTEKGKDVELRCDPISGHTALYWYRQSLGQGLEFLIYFQGNSAPDKSGLPSDRFSAERTGGSVSTLTIQRTQQEDSAVYLCASSPEVSGANVLTFGAGSRLTVL.

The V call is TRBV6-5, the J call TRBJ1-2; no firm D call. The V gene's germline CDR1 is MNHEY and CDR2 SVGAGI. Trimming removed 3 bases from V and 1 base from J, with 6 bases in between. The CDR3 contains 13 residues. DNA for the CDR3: TGTGCCAGCAGTTATCGGGATAACTATGGCTACACCTTC. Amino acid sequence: CASSYRDNYGYTF.

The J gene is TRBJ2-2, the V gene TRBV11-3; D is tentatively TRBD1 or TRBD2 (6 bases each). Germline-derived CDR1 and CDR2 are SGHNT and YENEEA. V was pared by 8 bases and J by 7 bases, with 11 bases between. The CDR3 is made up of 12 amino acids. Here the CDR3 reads CASRRGRGELFF. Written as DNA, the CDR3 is TGTGCCAGCCGACGGGGGCGCGGGGAGCTGTTTTTT.

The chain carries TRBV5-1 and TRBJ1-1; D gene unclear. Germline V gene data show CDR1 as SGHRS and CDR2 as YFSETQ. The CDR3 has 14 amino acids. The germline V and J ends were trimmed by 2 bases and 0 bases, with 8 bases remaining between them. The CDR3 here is CASSFRALNTEAFF. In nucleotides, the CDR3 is TGCGCCAGCAGCTTCCGGGCTTTGAACACTGAAGCTTTCTTT.

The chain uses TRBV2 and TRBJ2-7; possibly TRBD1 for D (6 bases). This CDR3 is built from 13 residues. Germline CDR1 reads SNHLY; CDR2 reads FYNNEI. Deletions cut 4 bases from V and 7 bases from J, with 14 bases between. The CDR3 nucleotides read TGTGCCAGCAGTGGAGCTTTGGGACAAGAGCAGTACTTC. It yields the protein CASSGALGQEQYF.

CDR3 amino acids: CASLARDRAKDTQYF. In nucleotides, the CDR3 is TGTGCCAGCCTAGCCCGGGACAGGGCTAAGGATACGCAGTATTTT. The J gene is TRBJ2-3, the V gene TRBV6-6; 9 nucleotides align to TRBD1. Germline values: CDR1 MNHNY, CDR2 SVGAGI (reference sequence). This CDR3 is built from 15 residues. V trimming: 8 bases; J trimming: 6 bases; junction bases outside the gene matches: 12.

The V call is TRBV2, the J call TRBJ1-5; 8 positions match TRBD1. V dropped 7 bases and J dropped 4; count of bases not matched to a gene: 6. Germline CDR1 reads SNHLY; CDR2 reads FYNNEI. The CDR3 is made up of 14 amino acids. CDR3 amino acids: CASTTDRVNQPQHF. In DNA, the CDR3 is TGTGCCAGCACCACGGACAGGGTGAATCAGCCCCAGCATTTT.

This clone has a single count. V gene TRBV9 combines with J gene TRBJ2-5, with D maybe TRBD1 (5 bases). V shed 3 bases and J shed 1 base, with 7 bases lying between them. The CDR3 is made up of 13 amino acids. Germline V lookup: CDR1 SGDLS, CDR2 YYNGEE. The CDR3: CASSGTTQETQYF. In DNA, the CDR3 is TGTGCCAGCAGCGGGACAACCCAAGAGACCCAGTACTTC.

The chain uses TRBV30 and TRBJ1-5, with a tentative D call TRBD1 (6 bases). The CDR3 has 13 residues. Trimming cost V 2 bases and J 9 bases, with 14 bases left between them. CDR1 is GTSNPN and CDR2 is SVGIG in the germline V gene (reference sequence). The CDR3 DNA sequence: TGTGCCTGGAGTCACAGGGAGACATCGCCCCAGCATTTT. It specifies CAWSHRETSPQHF.

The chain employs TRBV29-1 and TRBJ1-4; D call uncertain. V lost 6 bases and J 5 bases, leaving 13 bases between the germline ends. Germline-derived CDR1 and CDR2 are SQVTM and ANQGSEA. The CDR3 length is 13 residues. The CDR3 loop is CSVSRHQNEKLFF. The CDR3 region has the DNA TGCAGCGTCTCTCGCCATCAGAATGAAAAACTGTTTTTT.

CDR3 loop: CATSRTGVSTEAFF. CDR3 DNA: TGTGCCACCAGCAGAACAGGGGTGAGCACTGAAGCTTTCTTT. V is TRBV15 and J is TRBJ1-1, with 7 bases identical to TRBD1. V shed 2 bases, J shed 4 bases, and the junction held 4 bases outside the gene matches. CDR1 is LNHNV and CDR2 is YYDKDF in the germline V gene (reference sequence). The CDR3 totals 14 residues.